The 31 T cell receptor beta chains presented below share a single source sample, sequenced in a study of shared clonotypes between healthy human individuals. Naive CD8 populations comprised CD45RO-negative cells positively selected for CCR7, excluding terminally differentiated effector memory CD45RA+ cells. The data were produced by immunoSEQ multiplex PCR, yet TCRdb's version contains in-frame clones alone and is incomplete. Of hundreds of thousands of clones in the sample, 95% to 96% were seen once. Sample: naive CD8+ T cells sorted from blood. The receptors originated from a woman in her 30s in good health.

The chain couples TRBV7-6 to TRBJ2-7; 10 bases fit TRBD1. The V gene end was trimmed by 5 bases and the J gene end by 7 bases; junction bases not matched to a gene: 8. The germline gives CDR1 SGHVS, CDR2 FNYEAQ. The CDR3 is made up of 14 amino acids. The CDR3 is CASSAGTGVGEQYF. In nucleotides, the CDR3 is TGTGCCAGCAGCGCCGGGACAGGGGTAGGGGAGCAGTACTTC.

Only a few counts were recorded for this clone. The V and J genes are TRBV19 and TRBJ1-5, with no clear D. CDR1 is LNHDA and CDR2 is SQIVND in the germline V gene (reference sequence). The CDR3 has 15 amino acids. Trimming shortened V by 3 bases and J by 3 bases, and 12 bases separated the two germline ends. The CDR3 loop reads CASSIPTLANQPQHF. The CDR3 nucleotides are TGTGCCAGTAGTATCCCCACTCTCGCCAATCAGCCCCAGCATTTT.

CDR3 sequence reads: CASRIAPSGESYNEQFF. CDR3 bases: TGTGCCAGCAGAATAGCCCCTAGCGGGGAATCCTACAATGAGCAGTTCTTC. The V call is TRBV11-3, the J call TRBJ2-1; 9 bases match TRBD2. This CDR3 is built from 17 residues. Germline trimming cut 6 bases from V and 1 base from J; bases unmatched to any gene: 10. Germline CDR1 and CDR2: SGHNT and YENEEA.

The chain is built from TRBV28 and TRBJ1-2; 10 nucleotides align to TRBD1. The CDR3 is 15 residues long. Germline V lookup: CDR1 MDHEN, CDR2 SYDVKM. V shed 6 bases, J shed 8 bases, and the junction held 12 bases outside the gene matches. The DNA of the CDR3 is TGTGCCAGCAGCTTGCCCAGACAGGGGGCGCGAGGCTACACCTTC. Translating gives CASSLPRQGARGYTF.

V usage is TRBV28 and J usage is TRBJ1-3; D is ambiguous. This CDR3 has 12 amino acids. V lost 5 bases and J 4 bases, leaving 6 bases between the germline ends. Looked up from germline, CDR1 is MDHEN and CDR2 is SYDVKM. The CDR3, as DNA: TGTGCCAGCAGTCTCCCGGGAAACACCATATATTTT. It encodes CASSLPGNTIYF.

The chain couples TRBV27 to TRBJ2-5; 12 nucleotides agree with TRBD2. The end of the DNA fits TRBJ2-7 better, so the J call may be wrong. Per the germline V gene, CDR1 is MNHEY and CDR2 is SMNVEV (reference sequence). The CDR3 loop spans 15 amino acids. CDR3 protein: CASSSWLAGGDEQYF. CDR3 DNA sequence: TGTGCCAGCAGTTCATGGCTAGCGGGAGGGGACGAGCAGTACTTC.

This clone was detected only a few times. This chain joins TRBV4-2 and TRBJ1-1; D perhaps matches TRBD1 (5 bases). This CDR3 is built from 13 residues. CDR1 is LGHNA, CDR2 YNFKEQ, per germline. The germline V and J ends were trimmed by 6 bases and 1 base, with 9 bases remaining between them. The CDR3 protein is CASRLTENTEAFF. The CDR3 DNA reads TGTGCCAGCAGACTGACAGAGAACACTGAAGCTTTCTTT.

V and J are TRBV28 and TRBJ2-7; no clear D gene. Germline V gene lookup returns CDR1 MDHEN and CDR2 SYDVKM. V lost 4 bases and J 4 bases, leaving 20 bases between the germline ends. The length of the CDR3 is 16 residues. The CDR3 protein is CASSSLVTYTFYEQYF. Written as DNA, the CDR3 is TGTGCCAGCAGTTCACTCGTGACATATACCTTTTACGAGCAGTACTTC.

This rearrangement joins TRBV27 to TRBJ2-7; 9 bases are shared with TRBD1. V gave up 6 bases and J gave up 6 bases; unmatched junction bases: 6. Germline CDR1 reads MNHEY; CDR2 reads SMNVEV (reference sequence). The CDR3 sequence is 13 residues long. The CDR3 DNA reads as TGTGCCAGCAGCCCGGGACAGGGTTTCGAGCAGTACTTC. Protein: CASSPGQGFEQYF.

As DNA, the CDR3 is TGTGCCACCAGCAGGATGAACACTGAAGCTTTCTTT. It codes for CATSRMNTEAFF. J is TRBJ1-1 and V is TRBV15; D not resolved. Germline V gives CDR1 LNHNV, CDR2 YYDKDF (reference sequence). V dropped 3 bases and J dropped 0 bases, with 2 bases sitting between them. CDR3 size: 12 residues. The full variable domain, rest sourced from reference TRBV15 and TRBJ1-1, is DAMVIQNPRYQVTQFGKPVTLSCSQTLNHNVMYWYQQKSSQAPKLLFHYYDKDFNNEADTPDNFQSRRPNTSFCFLDIRSPGLGDTAMYLCATSRMNTEAFFGQGTRLTVV.

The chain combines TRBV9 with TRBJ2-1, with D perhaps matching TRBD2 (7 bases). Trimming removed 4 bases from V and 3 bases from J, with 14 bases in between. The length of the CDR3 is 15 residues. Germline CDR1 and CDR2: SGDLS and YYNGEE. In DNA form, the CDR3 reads TGTGCCAGCAGCAGGGGGGGTGACAGCTACAATGAGCAGTTCTTC. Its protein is CASSRGGDSYNEQFF.

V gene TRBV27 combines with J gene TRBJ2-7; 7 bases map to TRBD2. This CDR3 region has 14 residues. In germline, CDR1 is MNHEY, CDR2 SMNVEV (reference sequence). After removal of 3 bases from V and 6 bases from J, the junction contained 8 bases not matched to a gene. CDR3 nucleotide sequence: TGTGCCAGCAGTTTGGGCGGGAGCCGTGGCGAGCAGTACTTC. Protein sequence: CASSLGGSRGEQYF.

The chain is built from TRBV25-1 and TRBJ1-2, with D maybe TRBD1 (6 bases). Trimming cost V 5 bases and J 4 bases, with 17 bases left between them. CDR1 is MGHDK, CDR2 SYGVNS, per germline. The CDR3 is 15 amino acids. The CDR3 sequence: CASSSVGGRGYGYTF. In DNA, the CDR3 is TGTGCCAGCAGTTCCGTAGGGGGAAGGGGCTATGGCTACACCTTC.

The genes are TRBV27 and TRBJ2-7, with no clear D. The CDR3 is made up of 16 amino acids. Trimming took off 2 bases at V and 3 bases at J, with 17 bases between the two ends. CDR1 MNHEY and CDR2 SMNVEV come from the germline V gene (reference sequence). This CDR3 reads CASSLIGQIRNYEQYF. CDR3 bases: TGTGCCAGCAGTTTAATAGGTCAGATACGAAACTACGAGCAGTACTTC.

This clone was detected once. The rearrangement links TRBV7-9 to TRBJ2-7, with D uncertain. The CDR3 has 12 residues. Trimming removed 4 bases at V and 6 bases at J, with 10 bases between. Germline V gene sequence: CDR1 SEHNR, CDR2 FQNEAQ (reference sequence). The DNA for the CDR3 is TGTGCCAGCAGCTCCCTCGGCCGCGAGCAGTACTTC. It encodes CASSSLGREQYF.

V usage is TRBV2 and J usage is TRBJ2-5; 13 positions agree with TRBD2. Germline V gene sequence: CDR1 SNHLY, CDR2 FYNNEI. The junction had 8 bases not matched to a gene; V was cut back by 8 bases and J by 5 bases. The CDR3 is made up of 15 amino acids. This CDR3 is CASRGLAGEAETQYF. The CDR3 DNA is TGTGCCAGCCGAGGACTAGCGGGAGAAGCGGAGACCCAGTACTTC.

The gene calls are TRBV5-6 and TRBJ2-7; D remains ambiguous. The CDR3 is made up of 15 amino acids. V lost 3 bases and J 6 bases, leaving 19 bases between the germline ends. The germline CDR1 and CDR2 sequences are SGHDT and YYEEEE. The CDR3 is CASSSMGSALIEQYF. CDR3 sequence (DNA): TGTGCCAGCAGCTCTATGGGCTCCGCCTTGATCGAGCAGTACTTC.

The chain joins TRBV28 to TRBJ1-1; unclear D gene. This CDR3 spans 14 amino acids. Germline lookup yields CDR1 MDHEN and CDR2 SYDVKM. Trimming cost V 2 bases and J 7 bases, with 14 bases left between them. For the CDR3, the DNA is TGTGCCAGCAGTTTAACGGCATACCGGAATGAAGCTTTCTTT. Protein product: CASSLTAYRNEAFF.

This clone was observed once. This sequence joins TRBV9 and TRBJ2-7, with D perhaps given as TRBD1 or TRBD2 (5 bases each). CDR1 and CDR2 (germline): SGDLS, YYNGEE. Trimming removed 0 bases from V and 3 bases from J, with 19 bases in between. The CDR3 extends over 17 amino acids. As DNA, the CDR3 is TGTGCCAGCAGCGTAGGGGGGACCGGGCCCCTGGTCTACGAGCAGTACTTC. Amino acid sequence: CASSVGGTGPLVYEQYF.

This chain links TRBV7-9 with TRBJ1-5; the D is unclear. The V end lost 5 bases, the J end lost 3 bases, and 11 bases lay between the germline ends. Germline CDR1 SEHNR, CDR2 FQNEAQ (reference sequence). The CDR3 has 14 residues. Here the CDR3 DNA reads TGTGCCAGCAGCCAGGACGGAATCAATCAGCCCCAGCATTTT. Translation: CASSQDGINQPQHF.

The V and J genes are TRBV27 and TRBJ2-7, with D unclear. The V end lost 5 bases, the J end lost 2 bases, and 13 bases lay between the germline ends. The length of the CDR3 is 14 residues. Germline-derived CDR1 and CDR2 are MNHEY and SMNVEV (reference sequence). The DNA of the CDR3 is TGTGCCAGCAGTGCCGATACTCGGCCCTACGAGCAGTACTTC. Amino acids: CASSADTRPYEQYF.

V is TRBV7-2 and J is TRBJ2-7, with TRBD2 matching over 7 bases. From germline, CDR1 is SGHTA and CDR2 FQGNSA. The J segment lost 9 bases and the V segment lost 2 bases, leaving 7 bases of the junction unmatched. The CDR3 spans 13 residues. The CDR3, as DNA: TGTGCCAGCAGCTTAAGCGGGGCTGCGGGGCAGTACTTC. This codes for CASSLSGAAGQYF. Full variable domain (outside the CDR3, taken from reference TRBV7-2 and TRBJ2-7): GAGVSQSPSNKVTEKGKDVELRCDPISGHTALYWYRQSLGQGLEFLIYFQGNSAPDKSGLPSDRFSAERTGGSVSTLTIQRTQQEDSAVYLCASSLSGAAGQYFGPGTRLTVT.

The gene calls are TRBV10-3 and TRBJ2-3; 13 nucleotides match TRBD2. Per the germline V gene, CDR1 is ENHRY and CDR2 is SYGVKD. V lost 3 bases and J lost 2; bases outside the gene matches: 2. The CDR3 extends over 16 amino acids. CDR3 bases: TGTGCCATCAGTGAACTAGCGGGAGGGTACACAGATACGCAGTATTTT. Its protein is CAISELAGGYTDTQYF.

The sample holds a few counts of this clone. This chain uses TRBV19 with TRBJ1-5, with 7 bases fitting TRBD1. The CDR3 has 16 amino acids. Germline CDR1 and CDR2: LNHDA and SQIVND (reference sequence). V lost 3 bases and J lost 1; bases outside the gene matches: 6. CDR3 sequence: CASSILQGVSNQPQHF. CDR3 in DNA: TGTGCCAGTAGTATCCTTCAGGGGGTGAGCAATCAGCCCCAGCATTTT.

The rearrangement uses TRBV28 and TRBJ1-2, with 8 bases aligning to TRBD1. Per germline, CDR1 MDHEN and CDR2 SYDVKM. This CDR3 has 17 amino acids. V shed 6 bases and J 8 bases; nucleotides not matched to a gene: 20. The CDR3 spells CASSPLGQGGLVVGYTF. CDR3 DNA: TGTGCCAGCAGCCCCCTCGGACAGGGAGGACTTGTCGTGGGCTACACCTTC.

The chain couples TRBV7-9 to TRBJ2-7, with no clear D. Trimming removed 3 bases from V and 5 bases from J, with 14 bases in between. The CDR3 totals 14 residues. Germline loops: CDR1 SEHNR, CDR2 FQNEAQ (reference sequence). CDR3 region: CASSLGYSAHEQYF. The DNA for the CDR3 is TGTGCCAGCAGCTTGGGTTACAGCGCCCACGAGCAGTACTTC. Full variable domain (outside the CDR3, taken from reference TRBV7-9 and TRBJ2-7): DTGVSQNPRHKITKRGQNVTFRCDPISEHNRLYWYRQTLGQGPEFLTYFQNEAQLEKSRLLSDRFSAERPKGSFSTLEIQRTEQGDSAMYLCASSLGYSAHEQYFGPGTRLTVT.

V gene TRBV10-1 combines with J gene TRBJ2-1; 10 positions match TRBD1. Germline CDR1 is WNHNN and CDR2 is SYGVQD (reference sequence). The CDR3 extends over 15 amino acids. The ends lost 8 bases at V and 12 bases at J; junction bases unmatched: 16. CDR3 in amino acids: CASGSPGQGIPGQFF. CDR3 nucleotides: TGCGCCAGCGGATCTCCGGGACAGGGGATCCCGGGGCAGTTCTTC.

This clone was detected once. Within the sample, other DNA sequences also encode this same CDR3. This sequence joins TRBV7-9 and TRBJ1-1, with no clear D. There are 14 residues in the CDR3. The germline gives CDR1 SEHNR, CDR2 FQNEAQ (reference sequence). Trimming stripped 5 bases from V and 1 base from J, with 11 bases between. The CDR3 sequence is CASSLGGENTEAFF. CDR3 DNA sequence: TGTGCCAGCAGCCTGGGTGGGGAGAACACTGAAGCTTTCTTT. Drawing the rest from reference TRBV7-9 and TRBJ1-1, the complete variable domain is DTGVSQNPRHKITKRGQNVTFRCDPISEHNRLYWYRQTLGQGPEFLTYFQNEAQLEKSRLLSDRFSAERPKGSFSTLEIQRTEQGDSAMYLCASSLGGENTEAFFGQGTRLTVV.

In nucleotides, the CDR3 is TGTGCCACCAGCAGAGTAGACGAGGTCAATGAGCAGTTCTTC. Its translation is CATSRVDEVNEQFF. V and J are TRBV15 and TRBJ2-1; no firm D call. This CDR3 region has 14 residues. The V end lost 1 base, the J end lost 6 bases, and 10 bases lay between the germline ends. Germline values: CDR1 LNHNV, CDR2 YYDKDF (reference sequence).

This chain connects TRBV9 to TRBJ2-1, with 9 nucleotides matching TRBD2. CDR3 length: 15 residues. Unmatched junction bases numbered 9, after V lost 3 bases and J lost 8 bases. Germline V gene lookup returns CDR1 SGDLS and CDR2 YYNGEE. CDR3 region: CASSEAGLAADEQFF. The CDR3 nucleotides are TGTGCCAGCAGCGAGGCGGGACTAGCTGCAGATGAGCAGTTCTTC.

DNA of the CDR3: TGTGCCAGTCAACGGGACACCGCCGGAGAGCAGTACTTC. Amino acid sequence: CASQRDTAGEQYF. This chain joins TRBV19 and TRBJ2-7, with D possibly being TRBD1 (6 bases). The CDR3 length is 13 residues. V lost 8 bases and J lost 7, with 18 bases in between. Germline CDR1 is LNHDA and CDR2 is SQIVND (reference sequence).